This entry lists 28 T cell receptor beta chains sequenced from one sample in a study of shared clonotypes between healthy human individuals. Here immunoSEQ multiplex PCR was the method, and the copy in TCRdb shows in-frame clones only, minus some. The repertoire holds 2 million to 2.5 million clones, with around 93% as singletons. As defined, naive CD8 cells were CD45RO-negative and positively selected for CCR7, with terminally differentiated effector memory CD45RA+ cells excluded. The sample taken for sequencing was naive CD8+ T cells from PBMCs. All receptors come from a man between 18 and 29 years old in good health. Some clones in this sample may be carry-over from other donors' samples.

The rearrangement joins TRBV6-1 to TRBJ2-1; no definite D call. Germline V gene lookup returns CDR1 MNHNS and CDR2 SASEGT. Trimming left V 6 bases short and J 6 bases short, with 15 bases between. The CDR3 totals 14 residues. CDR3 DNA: TGTGCCAGCAGCGGCTCAAGAGTGTCCAATGAGCAGTTCTTC. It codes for CASSGSRVSNEQFF.

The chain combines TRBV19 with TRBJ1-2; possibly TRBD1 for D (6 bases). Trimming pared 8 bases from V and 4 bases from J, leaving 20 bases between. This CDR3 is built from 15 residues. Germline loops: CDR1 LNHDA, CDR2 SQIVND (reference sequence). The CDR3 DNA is TGTGCCAGTTATGGGGCGACAGGTCAAAGCTATGGCTACACCTTC. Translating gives CASYGATGQSYGYTF.

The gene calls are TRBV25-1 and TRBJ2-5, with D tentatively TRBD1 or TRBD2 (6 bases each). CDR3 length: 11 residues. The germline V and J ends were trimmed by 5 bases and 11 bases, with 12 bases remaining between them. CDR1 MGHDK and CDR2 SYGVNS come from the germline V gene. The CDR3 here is CASSRGVDQYF. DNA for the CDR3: TGTGCCAGCAGTAGGGGGGTGGATCAGTACTTC.

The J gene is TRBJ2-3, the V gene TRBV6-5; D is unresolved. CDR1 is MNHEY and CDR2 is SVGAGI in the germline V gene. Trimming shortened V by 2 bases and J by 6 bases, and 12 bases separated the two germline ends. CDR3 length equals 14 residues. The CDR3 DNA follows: TGTGCCAGCAGTTACCGTGCGGCCCTGGATACGCAGTATTTT. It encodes CASSYRAALDTQYF.

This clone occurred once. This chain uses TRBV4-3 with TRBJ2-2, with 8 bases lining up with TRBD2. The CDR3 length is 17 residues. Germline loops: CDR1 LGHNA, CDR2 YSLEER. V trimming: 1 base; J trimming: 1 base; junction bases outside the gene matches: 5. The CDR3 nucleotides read TGCGCCAGCAGCCAAGCCCCTAGCGGGCTGAACACCGGGGAGCTGTTTTTT. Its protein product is CASSQAPSGLNTGELFF.

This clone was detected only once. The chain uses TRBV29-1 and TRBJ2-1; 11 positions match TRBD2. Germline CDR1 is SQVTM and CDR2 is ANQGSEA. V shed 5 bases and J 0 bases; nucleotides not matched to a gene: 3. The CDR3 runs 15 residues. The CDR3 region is CSVCGTSGSYNEQFF. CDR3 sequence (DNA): TGCAGCGTTTGCGGGACTAGCGGCTCCTACAATGAGCAGTTCTTC.

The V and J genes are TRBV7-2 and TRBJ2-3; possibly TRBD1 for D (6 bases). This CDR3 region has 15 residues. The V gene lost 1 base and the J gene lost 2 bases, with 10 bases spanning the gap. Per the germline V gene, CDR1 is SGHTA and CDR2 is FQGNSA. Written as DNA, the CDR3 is TGTGCCAGCAGCTTAGAGGGGGTTGACACAGATACGCAGTATTTT. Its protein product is CASSLEGVDTDTQYF.

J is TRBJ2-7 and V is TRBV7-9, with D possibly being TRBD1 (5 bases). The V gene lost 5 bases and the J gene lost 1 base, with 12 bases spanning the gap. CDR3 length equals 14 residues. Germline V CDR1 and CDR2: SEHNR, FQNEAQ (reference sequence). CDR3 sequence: CASSQVGQSYEQYF. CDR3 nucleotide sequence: TGTGCCAGCAGCCAAGTTGGACAATCCTACGAGCAGTACTTC.

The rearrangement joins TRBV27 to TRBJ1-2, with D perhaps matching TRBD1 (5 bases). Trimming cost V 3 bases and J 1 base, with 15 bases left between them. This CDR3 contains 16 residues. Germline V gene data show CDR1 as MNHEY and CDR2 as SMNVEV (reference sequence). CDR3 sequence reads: CASSLSVGPLNYGYTF. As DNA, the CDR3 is TGTGCCAGCAGTTTGAGCGTGGGGCCCCTTAACTATGGCTACACCTTC.

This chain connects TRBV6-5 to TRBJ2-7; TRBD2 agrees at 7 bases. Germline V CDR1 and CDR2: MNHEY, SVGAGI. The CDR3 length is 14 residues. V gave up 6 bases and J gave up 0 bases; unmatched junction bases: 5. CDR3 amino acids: CASRGGYGSYEQYF. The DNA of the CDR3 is TGTGCCAGCAGGGGGGGGTACGGCTCCTACGAGCAGTACTTC.

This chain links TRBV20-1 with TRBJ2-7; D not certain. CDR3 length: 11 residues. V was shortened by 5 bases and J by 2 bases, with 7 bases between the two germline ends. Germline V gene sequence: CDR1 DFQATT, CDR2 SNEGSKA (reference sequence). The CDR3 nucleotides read TGCAGTGCTGTTCTTCCCTACGAGCAGTACTTC. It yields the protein CSAVLPYEQYF.

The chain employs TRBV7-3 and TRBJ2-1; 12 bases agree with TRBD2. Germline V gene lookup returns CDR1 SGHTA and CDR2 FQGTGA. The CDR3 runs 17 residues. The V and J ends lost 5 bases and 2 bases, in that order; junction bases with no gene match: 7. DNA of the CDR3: TGTGCCAGCAGCCCGCTAGCGGGAGGGCCCCCCTACAATGAGCAGTTCTTC. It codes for CASSPLAGGPPYNEQFF.

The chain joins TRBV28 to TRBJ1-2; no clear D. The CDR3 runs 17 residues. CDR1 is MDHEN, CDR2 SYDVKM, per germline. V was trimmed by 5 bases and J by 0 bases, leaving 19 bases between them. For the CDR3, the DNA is TGTGCCAGCAGTAAATCCGAAGAGGGAGTCACTAACTATGGCTACACCTTC. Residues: CASSKSEEGVTNYGYTF.

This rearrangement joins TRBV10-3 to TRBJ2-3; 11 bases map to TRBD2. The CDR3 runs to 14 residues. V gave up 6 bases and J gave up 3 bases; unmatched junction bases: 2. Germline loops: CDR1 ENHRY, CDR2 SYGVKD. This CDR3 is CAISRTSGTDTQYF. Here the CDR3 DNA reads TGTGCCATCAGCCGGACTAGCGGGACAGATACGCAGTATTTT.

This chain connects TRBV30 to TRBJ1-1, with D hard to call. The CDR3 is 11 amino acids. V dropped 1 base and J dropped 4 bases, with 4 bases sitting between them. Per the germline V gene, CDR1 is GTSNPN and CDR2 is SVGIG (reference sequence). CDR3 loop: CAWSDGTEAFF. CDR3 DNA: TGTGCCTGGAGTGACGGCACTGAAGCTTTCTTT.

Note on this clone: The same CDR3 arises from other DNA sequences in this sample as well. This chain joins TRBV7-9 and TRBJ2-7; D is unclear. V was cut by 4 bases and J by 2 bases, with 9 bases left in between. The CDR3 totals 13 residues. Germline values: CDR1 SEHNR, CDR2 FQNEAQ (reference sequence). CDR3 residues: CASSSPRAYEQYF. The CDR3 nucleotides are TGTGCCAGCAGCTCCCCGCGTGCCTACGAGCAGTACTTC. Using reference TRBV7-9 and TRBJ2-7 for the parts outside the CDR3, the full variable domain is DTGVSQNPRHKITKRGQNVTFRCDPISEHNRLYWYRQTLGQGPEFLTYFQNEAQLEKSRLLSDRFSAERPKGSFSTLEIQRTEQGDSAMYLCASSSPRAYEQYFGPGTRLTVT.

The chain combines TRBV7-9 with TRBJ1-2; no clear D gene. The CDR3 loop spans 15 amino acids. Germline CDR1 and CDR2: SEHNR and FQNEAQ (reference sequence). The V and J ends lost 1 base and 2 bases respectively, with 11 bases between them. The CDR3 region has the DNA TGTGCCAGCAGCTTAGGCACGGGGAGAAACTATGGCTACACCTTC. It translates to CASSLGTGRNYGYTF.

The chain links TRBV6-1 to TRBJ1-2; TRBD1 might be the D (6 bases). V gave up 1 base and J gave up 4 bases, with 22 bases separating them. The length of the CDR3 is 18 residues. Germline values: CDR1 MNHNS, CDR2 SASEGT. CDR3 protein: CASSEGPDRPVGVYGYTF. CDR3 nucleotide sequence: TGTGCCAGCAGTGAAGGCCCCGACAGGCCCGTCGGGGTCTATGGCTACACCTTC.

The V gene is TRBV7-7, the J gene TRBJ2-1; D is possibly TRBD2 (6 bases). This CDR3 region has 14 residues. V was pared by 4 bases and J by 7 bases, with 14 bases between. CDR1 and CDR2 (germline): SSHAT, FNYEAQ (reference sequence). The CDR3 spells CASSSGLLGNEQFF. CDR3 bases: TGTGCCAGCAGCTCTGGACTACTTGGTAATGAGCAGTTCTTC.

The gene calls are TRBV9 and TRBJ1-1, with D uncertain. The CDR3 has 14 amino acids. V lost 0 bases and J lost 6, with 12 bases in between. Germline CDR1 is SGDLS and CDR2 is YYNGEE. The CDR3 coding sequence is TGTGCCAGCAGCGTAGATAACGGGGTCGCTGAAGCTTTCTTT. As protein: CASSVDNGVAEAFF.

The CDR3 coding sequence is TGTGCCAGCAGCGAAAATGAGCAGTTCTTC. Protein: CASSENEQFF. This rearrangement joins TRBV7-9 to TRBJ2-1; D gene uncertain. Trimming cost V 5 bases and J 7 bases, with 3 bases left between them. CDR3 size: 10 residues. The germline V gene has CDR1 SEHNR and CDR2 FQNEAQ (reference sequence).

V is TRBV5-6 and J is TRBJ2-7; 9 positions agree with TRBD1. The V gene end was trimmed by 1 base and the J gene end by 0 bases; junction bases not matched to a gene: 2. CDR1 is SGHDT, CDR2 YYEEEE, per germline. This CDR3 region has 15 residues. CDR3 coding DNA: TGTGCCAGCAGCTTGACAGGGGGCAACTCCTACGAGCAGTACTTC. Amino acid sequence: CASSLTGGNSYEQYF. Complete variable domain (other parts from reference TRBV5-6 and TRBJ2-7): DAGVTQSPTHLIKTRGQQVTLRCSPKSGHDTVSWYQQALGQGPQFIFQYYEEEERQRGNFPDRFSGHQFPNYSSELNVNALLLGDSALYLCASSLTGGNSYEQYFGPGTRLTVT.

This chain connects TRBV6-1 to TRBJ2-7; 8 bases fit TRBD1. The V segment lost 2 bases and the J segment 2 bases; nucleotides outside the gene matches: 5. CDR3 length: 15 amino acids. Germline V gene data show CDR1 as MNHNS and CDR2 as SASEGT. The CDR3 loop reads CASSERATGAYEQYF. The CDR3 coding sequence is TGTGCCAGCAGTGAAAGGGCGACAGGGGCCTACGAGCAGTACTTC.

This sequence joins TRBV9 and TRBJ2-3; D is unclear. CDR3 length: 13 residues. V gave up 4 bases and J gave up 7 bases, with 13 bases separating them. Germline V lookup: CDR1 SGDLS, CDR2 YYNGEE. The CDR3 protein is CASSSAVEYTQYF. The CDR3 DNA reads TGTGCCAGCAGCTCGGCTGTTGAATATACGCAGTATTTT.

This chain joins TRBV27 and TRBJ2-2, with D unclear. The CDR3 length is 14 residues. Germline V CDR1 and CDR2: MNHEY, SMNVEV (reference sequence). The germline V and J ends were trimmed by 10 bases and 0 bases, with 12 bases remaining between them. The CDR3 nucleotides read TGTGCCACCAAAGTGAGTCCGAACACCGGGGAGCTGTTTTTT. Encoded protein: CATKVSPNTGELFF.

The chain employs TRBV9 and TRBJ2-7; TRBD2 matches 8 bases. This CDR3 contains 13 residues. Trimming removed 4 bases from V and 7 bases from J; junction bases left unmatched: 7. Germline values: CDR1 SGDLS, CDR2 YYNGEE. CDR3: CASSPNGREEQYF. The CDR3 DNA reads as TGTGCCAGCAGCCCCAACGGGAGGGAAGAGCAGTACTTC.

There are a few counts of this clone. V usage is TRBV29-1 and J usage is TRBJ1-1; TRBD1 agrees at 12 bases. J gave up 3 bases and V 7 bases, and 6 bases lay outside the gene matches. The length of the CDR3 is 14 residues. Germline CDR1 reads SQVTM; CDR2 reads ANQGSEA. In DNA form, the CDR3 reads TGCAGCGGGGGACAGGGGGCTTGGTACACTGAAGCTTTCTTT. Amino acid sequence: CSGGQGAWYTEAFF.

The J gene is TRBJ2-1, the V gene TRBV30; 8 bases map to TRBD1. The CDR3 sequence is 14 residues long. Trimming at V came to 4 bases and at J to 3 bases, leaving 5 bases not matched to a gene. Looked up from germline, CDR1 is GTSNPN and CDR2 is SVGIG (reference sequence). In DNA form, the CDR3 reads TGTGCCTGGATGGACAGGGTGGACTACAATGAGCAGTTCTTC. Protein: CAWMDRVDYNEQFF.